This note documents a single T cell receptor beta chain sequence. Antigen: not known. The CDR3 spans 13 residues. V lost 8 bases, J lost 2 bases, and 12 bases lay in between. Germline V CDR1 and CDR2: SNHLY, FYNNEI. This entry comes from a study of PD-L1 blockade in urothelial cancer. Overall study findings and caveats: Patients with below-median pretreatment blood clonality survived longer.

Time point here: pretreatment peripheral blood. Data came from immunoSEQ multiplex PCR; TCRdb stores just in-frame clones and leaves some out. Of tens of thousands of clones in the sample, around 89% were seen once. The source of this sequence is a man between 60 and 75 years old with urothelial cancer. The chain is built from TRBV2 and TRBJ1-1, with D unclear. Source: PBMCs, taken around atezolizumab (anti-PD-L1) treatment. This chain's CDR3 is CASVEGSNTEAFF. The CDR3 DNA sequence: TGTGCCAGCGTTGAGGGTTCTAACACTGAAGCTTTCTTT.